This T cell receptor (beta chain) was retrieved from a study of blood T cell repertoires in COVID-19. At the level of the study: The samples span acute and convalescent COVID-19 from the United States, Italy and Spain. T cells, B-cell-depleted T cells, or PBMCs supplied cDNA or gDNA.

In the original processing: Using reference gene primer amplification, nucleated cell counts were estimated. Profiling relied on immunoSEQ multiplex PCR, and the TCRdb table lists in-frame clones only, not all of them. V and J calls and clone size are given by that table; D and trimming were obtained from the DNA. The sample contains some 210,000 clones, around four fifths of which appear only once. Germline assignment: CDR1 LNHDA and CDR2 SQIVND (reference sequence). Trimming removed 7 bases from V and 4 bases from J, with 15 bases in between. This CDR3 has 14 residues. The V gene is TRBV19, the J gene TRBJ2-3; D gene unclear. The receptor was isolated from a man aged 45-65 years with active or convalescent COVID-19. Sequenced input: peripheral blood. CDR3 protein: CASTAIESADTQYF. The CDR3 coding sequence is TGTGCCAGTACGGCGATCGAGAGCGCAGATACGCAGTATTTT.